A single sample is the source of the 25 T cell receptor beta chains below, sequenced in a study of radiotherapy plus CTLA-4 blockade in lung cancer. Sequencing was performed with immunoSEQ multiplex PCR; in TCRdb, only in-frame clones are kept and a portion is missing. The profile shows 43,000 or so clones, more than 60% of them singletons. The starting material was peripheral blood, obtained from a patient treated with radiotherapy plus ipilimumab. These receptors were taken from a human donor with non-small cell lung cancer who had a partial response to radiotherapy plus ipilimumab.

V is TRBV7-9 and J is TRBJ1-1; D is unclear. CDR1 SEHNR and CDR2 FQNEAQ come from the germline V gene (reference sequence). V was clipped by 5 bases and J by 0 bases, with 13 bases between them. The CDR3 is 15 amino acids. CDR3 region: CASSQEPGMNTEAFF. For the CDR3, the DNA is TGTGCCAGCAGCCAAGAGCCCGGGATGAACACTGAAGCTTTCTTT.

As for this clone: Other DNA sequences in this sample translate to the same CDR3. This chain uses TRBV30 with TRBJ2-6, with 7 bases matching TRBD2. V lost 0 bases to trimming and J lost 0 bases; unmatched junction nucleotides: 2. CDR3 length: 16 residues. Germline CDR1 and CDR2: GTSNPN and SVGIG (reference sequence). CDR3 sequence: CAWSVGGGSGANVLTF. Here the CDR3 DNA reads TGTGCCTGGAGTGTGGGGGGGGGCTCTGGGGCCAACGTCCTGACTTTC.

The chain combines TRBV10-2 with TRBJ2-5; 7 bases match TRBD1. The germline gives CDR1 WSHSY, CDR2 SAAADI. The CDR3 runs to 14 residues. The V and J ends lost 8 bases and 1 base, in that order; junction bases with no gene match: 7. For the CDR3, the DNA is TGCGCCAGCTCCCCGGACAGGATCCAAGAGACCCAGTACTTC. Its protein product is CASSPDRIQETQYF.

V and J are TRBV6-5 and TRBJ2-1, with 8 bases matching TRBD2. This CDR3 region has 15 residues. Germline assignment: CDR1 MNHEY and CDR2 SVGAGI. Germline trimming cut 0 bases from V and 10 bases from J; bases unmatched to any gene: 8. DNA for the CDR3: TGTGCCAGCAGTTACTCTAGCGGGGTGGAGAGAGAGCAGTTCTTC. It specifies CASSYSSGVEREQFF.

This clone was counted between two and nine times. This chain connects TRBV9 to TRBJ1-1; no clear D. The length of the CDR3 is 14 residues. Per germline, CDR1 SGDLS and CDR2 YYNGEE. Trimming left V 4 bases short and J 7 bases short, with 17 bases between. In DNA form, the CDR3 reads TGTGCCAGCAGCCCCCCCGATAGGAGTCTTGAAGCTTTCTTT. It yields the protein CASSPPDRSLEAFF.

This chain uses TRBV7-3 with TRBJ2-5; 7 nucleotides agree with TRBD2. The germline CDR1 and CDR2 sequences are SGHTA and FQGTGA. J gave up 1 base and V 2 bases, and 4 bases lay outside the gene matches. The length of the CDR3 is 15 residues. The CDR3 bases are TGTGCCAGCAGCTTATGGGGGGGGACCCAAGAGACCCAGTACTTC. Translating gives CASSLWGGTQETQYF.

Here the CDR3 reads CASSYSTGSNSPLHF. The CDR3 DNA is TGTGCCAGCAGTTACTCCACAGGTTCCAATTCACCCCTCCACTTT. The rearrangement uses TRBV6-5 and TRBJ1-6, with a tentative D call TRBD1 (5 bases). Looked up from germline, CDR1 is MNHEY and CDR2 is SVGAGI. This CDR3 spans 15 amino acids. The germline V and J ends were trimmed by 0 bases and 7 bases, with 10 bases remaining between them.

Concerning this clone itself: One junction end disagrees with the germline gene, perhaps due to a read error. CDR3 sequence reads: CANSYDSGQGAQHF. CDR3 nucleotide sequence: TGTGCCAACAGTTACGATTCCGGCCAGGGGGCCCAGCATTTT. The V and J genes are TRBV6-5 and TRBJ1-5; 7 bases map to TRBD1. From germline, CDR1 is MNHEY and CDR2 SVGAGI. This CDR3 has 14 residues.

The chain links TRBV30 to TRBJ1-1, with 9 bases that match TRBD1. Looked up from germline, CDR1 is GTSNPN and CDR2 is SVGIG (reference sequence). This CDR3 spans 14 amino acids. V shed 4 bases, J shed 3 bases, and the junction held 6 bases outside the gene matches. The CDR3 DNA reads TGTGCCTGGACCCGGGACAGGGCGGACACTGAAGCTTTCTTT. Protein: CAWTRDRADTEAFF.

For the CDR3, the DNA is TGTGCCAGCACCAGATGGGCAGGATACAATGAGCAGTTCTTC. It translates to CASTRWAGYNEQFF. The V call is TRBV7-2, the J call TRBJ2-1; D remains ambiguous. Germline assignment: CDR1 SGHTA and CDR2 FQGNSA. The CDR3 spans 14 residues. V was trimmed by 7 bases and J by 4 bases, leaving 14 bases between them.

This clone was seen more than once but under ten times. As DNA, the CDR3 is TGTGCCACCGCAGGGACAGCTGGAAACACCATATATTTT. Translation: CATAGTAGNTIYF. The rearrangement links TRBV7-2 to TRBJ1-3; 7 nucleotides agree with TRBD1. CDR1 SGHTA and CDR2 FQGNSA come from the germline V gene. The CDR3 loop spans 13 amino acids. V dropped 10 bases and J dropped 2; count of bases not matched to a gene: 5.

V usage is TRBV18 and J usage is TRBJ2-1; 12 nucleotides line up with TRBD2. CDR1 is KGHSH, CDR2 LQKENI, per germline. There are 16 residues in the CDR3. V dropped 6 bases and J dropped 2; count of bases not matched to a gene: 5. Here the CDR3 reads CASSRGTSGPYNEQFF. CDR3 coding DNA: TGTGCCAGCTCTCGTGGGACTAGCGGGCCCTACAATGAGCAGTTCTTC.

The chain combines TRBV18 with TRBJ1-1, with a weak D call TRBD1 (6 bases). Germline V CDR1 and CDR2: KGHSH, LQKENI. V was cut by 2 bases and J by 1 base, with 8 bases left in between. This CDR3 is 14 amino acids long. As DNA, the CDR3 is TGTGCCAGCTCACCAAAAGGGGGGAACACTGAAGCTTTCTTT. Protein product: CASSPKGGNTEAFF.

This clone showed up just once. This rearrangement joins TRBV7-2 to TRBJ2-3; D may be TRBD2 (5 bases). The CDR3 spans 14 residues. Germline CDR1 and CDR2: SGHTA and FQGNSA. Deletions cut 5 bases from V and 2 bases from J, with 11 bases between. The CDR3 bases are TGTGCCAGCAGCAACCGGGGATCCACAGATACGCAGTATTTT. Protein product: CASSNRGSTDTQYF.

The sample holds a few counts of this clone. V gene TRBV7-9 combines with J gene TRBJ1-2, with TRBD1 as a possible D gene (6 bases). The CDR3 is made up of 14 amino acids. Trimming took off 6 bases at V and 7 bases at J, with 18 bases between the two ends. Germline V gene data show CDR1 as SEHNR and CDR2 as FQNEAQ (reference sequence). CDR3 sequence reads: CASSPGGVGAGYTF. For the CDR3, the DNA is TGTGCCAGCAGTCCTGGAGGCGTGGGGGCTGGCTACACCTTC.

The table lists this clone with a few counts. This chain connects TRBV7-9 to TRBJ1-5; D ambiguous. This CDR3 is built from 16 residues. The V end lost 3 bases, the J end lost 2 bases, and 14 bases lay between the germline ends. From germline, CDR1 is SEHNR and CDR2 FQNEAQ (reference sequence). As DNA, the CDR3 is TGTGCCAGCAGCTTGAGAGGGAGTTGGGGCAATCAGCCCCAGCATTTT. It translates to CASSLRGSWGNQPQHF.

This clone has just one count. The chain has TRBV5-8 and TRBJ1-3; D is undetermined. This CDR3 contains 15 residues. Trimming removed 5 bases at V and 0 bases at J, with 12 bases between. Germline CDR1 SGHTS, CDR2 YDEGEE. The CDR3 region has the DNA TGTGCCAGCAGGGCGGAGAGGATCTCTGGAAACACCATATATTTT. Translation: CASRAERISGNTIYF.

This chain links TRBV4-1 with TRBJ1-6, with D unresolved. Looked up from germline, CDR1 is MGHRA and CDR2 is YSYEKL. Trimming stripped 0 bases from V and 13 bases from J, with 13 bases between. This CDR3 is 14 amino acids long. In DNA form, the CDR3 reads TGCGCCAGCAGCCAAGATCGGGGAAGTCTCCCCCTCCACTTT. Protein product: CASSQDRGSLPLHF.

The chain carries TRBV19 and TRBJ1-3; D is unresolved. In germline, CDR1 is LNHDA, CDR2 SQIVND (reference sequence). The length of the CDR3 is 13 residues. V was shortened by 10 bases and J by 0 bases, with 10 bases between the two germline ends. In nucleotides, the CDR3 is TGTGCCACAAGCTTAACCTCTGGAAACACCATATATTTT. This sequence encodes CATSLTSGNTIYF. The variable domain in full, completed from reference TRBV19 and TRBJ1-3, reads DGGITQSPKYLFRKEGQNVTLSCEQNLNHDAMYWYRQDPGQGLRLIYYSQIVNDFQKGDIAEGYSVSREKKESFPLTVTSAQKNPTAFYLCATSLTSGNTIYFGEGSWLTVV.

J is TRBJ1-2 and V is TRBV11-2; D is possibly TRBD1 (6 bases). This CDR3 spans 15 amino acids. From germline, CDR1 is SGHAT and CDR2 FQNNGV. V was cut by 0 bases and J by 5 bases, with 13 bases left in between. CDR3 loop: CASSLDWGRRYGYTF. The CDR3 DNA reads TGTGCCAGCAGCTTAGATTGGGGGCGTCGGTATGGCTACACCTTC.

The chain uses TRBV2 and TRBJ2-1; no firm D call. The CDR3 contains 11 residues. Per germline, CDR1 SNHLY and CDR2 FYNNEI. V gave up 6 bases and J gave up 4 bases, with 4 bases separating them. CDR3: CASRLYNEQFF. The DNA for the CDR3 is TGTGCCAGCAGACTTTACAATGAGCAGTTCTTC. The full variable domain, rest sourced from reference TRBV2 and TRBJ2-1, is EPEVTQTPSHQVTQMGQEVILRCVPISNHLYFYWYRQILGQKVEFLVSFYNNEISEKSEIFDDQFSVERPDGSNFTLKIRSTKLEDSAMYFCASRLYNEQFFGPGTRLTVL.

The chain recombines TRBV7-9 with TRBJ2-1; the match to TRBD2 covers 8 bases. Trimming removed 5 bases from V and 5 bases from J; junction bases left unmatched: 20. This CDR3 is 19 amino acids long. Germline V lookup: CDR1 SEHNR, CDR2 FQNEAQ (reference sequence). As DNA, the CDR3 is TGTGCCAGCAGCGGATCCCCATTGAACCTAGCGGGCAAAGACAATGAGCAGTTCTTC. It yields the protein CASSGSPLNLAGKDNEQFF.

Remarks on this clone: The sample holds other DNA sequences that translate to the same CDR3. The chain employs TRBV6-1 and TRBJ2-3; 7 bases fit TRBD1. This CDR3 region has 14 residues. Germline V lookup: CDR1 MNHNS, CDR2 SASEGT. The CDR3 sequence: CAGGRDSRSDTQYF. Written as DNA, the CDR3 is TGTGCGGGTGGACGGGACAGCAGATCAGATACGCAGTATTTT.

CDR3 sequence reads: CASSAPSGYYGYTF. DNA for the CDR3: TGTGCCAGCAGCGCTCCTTCAGGATACTATGGCTACACCTTC. V gene TRBV9 combines with J gene TRBJ1-2; D gene ambiguous. Germline V lookup: CDR1 SGDLS, CDR2 YYNGEE. V shed 3 bases and J shed 3 bases, with 12 bases lying between them. This CDR3 has 14 amino acids.

The chain is built from TRBV2 and TRBJ2-1; no reliable D call. The germline V gene has CDR1 SNHLY and CDR2 FYNNEI. Between the trimmed V and J ends, which lost 6 bases and 6 bases, there was a span of 18 bases. The length of the CDR3 is 15 residues. Here the CDR3 reads CASSPLNLLRNEQFF. The CDR3 DNA reads as TGTGCCAGCAGCCCTCTCAACCTCCTACGCAATGAGCAGTTCTTC.